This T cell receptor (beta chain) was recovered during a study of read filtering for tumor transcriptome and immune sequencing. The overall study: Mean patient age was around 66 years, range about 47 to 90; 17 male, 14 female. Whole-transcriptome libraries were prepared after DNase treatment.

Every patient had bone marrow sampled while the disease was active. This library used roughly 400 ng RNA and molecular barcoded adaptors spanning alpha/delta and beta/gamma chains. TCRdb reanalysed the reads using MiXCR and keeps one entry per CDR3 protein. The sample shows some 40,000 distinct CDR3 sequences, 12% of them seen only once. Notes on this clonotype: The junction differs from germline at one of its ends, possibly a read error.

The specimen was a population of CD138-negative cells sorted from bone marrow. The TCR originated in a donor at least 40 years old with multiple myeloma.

CDR3 region: CAISESVGRLKGF. The CDR3 coding sequence is TGTGCCATCAGTGAGTCGGTGGGCCGCCTAAAGGGTTTT. This chain uses TRBV10-3 with TRBJ1-6, with D unresolved. Germline values: CDR1 ENHRY, CDR2 SYGVKD. The CDR3 sequence is 13 residues long.